These T cell receptor beta chains were read from a single sample in a study of shared clonotypes between healthy human individuals. Repertoires were generated with immunoSEQ multiplex PCR, while TCRdb's copy carries only in-frame clones and drops some. The table lists over a million clones, under 99% of them singletons. The material sequenced was naive CD4+ T cells sorted from blood. These receptors all come from a man younger than 45 in good health. The CDR3 runs from the conserved cysteine through the conserved F or W. D genes are given only for firm matches. Expanded clones get a size class; other rows say once, few or many, or leave the size out.

14	.	TRBV5-4	.	TRBJ2-3	CASGRAPSTDTQYF	TGTGCCAGCGGACGGGCGCCGAGCACAGATACGCAGTATTTT
16	TRBD2	TRBV5-1	once	TRBJ2-1	CASSVGTSGPYNEQFF	TGCGCCAGCAGCGTCGGGACTAGCGGACCCTACAATGAGCAGTTCTTC
12	.	TRBV29-1	.	TRBJ2-3	CSSWDPQDTQYF	TGCAGCTCCTGGGATCCGCAGGATACGCAGTATTTT
17	TRBD2	TRBV27	.	TRBJ2-3	CASSPYRSSGSTDTQYF	TGTGCCAGCAGCCCGTATCGATCTAGCGGGAGCACAGATACGCAGTATTTT
14	.	TRBV28	.	TRBJ1-1	CASSLGGLVTEAFF	TGTGCCAGCAGTTTGGGAGGATTGGTCACTGAAGCTTTCTTT
15	.	TRBV4-3	.	TRBJ2-1	CASSQVGNSYNEQFF	TGCGCCAGCAGCCAAGTCGGTAACTCCTACAATGAGCAGTTCTTC
9	.	TRBV10-1	once	TRBJ2-1	CAGYNEQFF	TGCGCCGGTTACAATGAGCAGTTCTTC
16	.	TRBV6-1	once	TRBJ2-1	CASSEKPWAGDNEQFF	TGTGCCAGCAGTGAAAAACCGTGGGCAGGGGACAATGAGCAGTTCTTC
14	.	TRBV7-8	.	TRBJ1-2	CASSPAAGMIGYTF	TGTGCCAGCAGCCCCGCGGCAGGGATGATAGGCTACACCTTC
11	.	TRBV20-1	once	TRBJ1-3	CSAGTGNTIYF	TGCAGTGCGGGTACCGGAAACACCATATATTTT
15	.	TRBV4-3	.	TRBJ1-1	CASSQGSVLNTEAFF	TGCGCCAGCAGCCAGGGCTCAGTCTTGAACACTGAAGCTTTCTTT
14	.	TRBV11-2	.	TRBJ1-1	CASSLFPGESEAFF	TGTGCCAGCAGCTTGTTTCCAGGGGAATCTGAAGCTTTCTTT
13	.	TRBV9	.	TRBJ1-1	CASTRKVGTEAFF	TGTGCCAGCACAAGAAAGGTAGGCACTGAAGCTTTCTTT
16	.	TRBV6-9	.	TRBJ2-7	CASSYPGTKSSYEQYF	TGTGCCAGCAGTTACCCCGGGACCAAAAGCTCCTACGAGCAGTACTTC
16	.	TRBV6-6	once	TRBJ2-2	CASRHFPGPNTGELFF	TGTGCCAGCAGGCATTTTCCGGGACCCAACACCGGGGAGCTGTTTTTT
12	.	TRBV6-6	.	TRBJ2-7	CASSYSFYEQYF	TGTGCCAGCAGTTACTCCTTTTACGAGCAGTACTTC
17	TRBD1	TRBV7-9	.	TRBJ1-2	CASSSAPGTGDRYGYTF	TGTGCCAGCAGCTCCGCCCCTGGGACAGGGGATCGCTATGGCTACACCTTC
14	.	TRBV6-4	.	TRBJ2-3	CASSPSGLTDTQYF	TGTGCCAGCAGTCCCAGTGGTTTAACAGATACGCAGTATTTT
15	.	TRBV6-1	.	TRBJ2-3	CASSDPTLGLIKQYF	TGTGCCAGCAGTGACCCTACCTTGGGGCTTATAAAGCAGTATTTT